The source of this T cell receptor beta chain is a study of blood T cell repertoires in COVID-19. Background on the study: Samples of COVID-19 (acute and convalescent) were obtained from the United States, Italy and Spain.

Participants' own reports of clinical history determined their cohort assignment. This CDR3 has 15 residues. Germline CDR1 is SGHRS and CDR2 is YFSETQ. J lost 5 bases, V lost 2 bases, and 7 bases had no gene match. As originally analysed: Scientists estimated how many nucleated cells there were by amplifying reference gene primers. Assay used: immunoSEQ multiplex PCR; TCRdb lists only in-frame clones, some missing. Clonal size and the V and J genes are those of that table, whereas D and trimming came from the DNA. The sample has over 300,000 clones; roughly 90% are singletons. The chain joins TRBV5-1 to TRBJ2-5; 9 positions agree with TRBD1. The sequenced material came from PBMCs or T cells enriched from blood (not recorded which). The receptor comes from a woman in her twenties or thirties with acute COVID-19. The CDR3 sequence is CASSLSQGAFETQYF. In nucleotides, the CDR3 is TGCGCCAGCAGCTTATCACAGGGGGCTTTCGAGACCCAGTACTTC.